A selection of T cell receptor beta chains follows, all from one sample in a study of monozygotic twins with inflammatory bowel disease. TCRdb reprocessed the 5' RACE reads and stores each CDR3 protein as one record, lacking DNA. Listed are approximately 330,000 distinct CDR3 sequences; approximately 2% falls within the top ten. Sequenced sample: blood. The receptors stem from a human donor with ulcerative colitis or Crohn's disease, or a healthy co-twin of an affected twin (not recorded which). The CDR3 runs from the conserved cysteine through the conserved F or W.

CATSPPLAGVTDTQYF	TRBV15	TRBJ2-3
CASRTQGNTIYF	TRBV28	TRBJ1-3
CASSVDRGPSTEAFF	TRBV27	TRBJ1-1
CASNQENTEAFF	TRBV12-3/TRBV12-4	TRBJ1-1
CSARDGTADYEQYF	TRBV20-1	TRBJ2-7
CASSFEGRYEQYF	TRBV5-1	TRBJ2-7
CASSQSRLYSNSPLHF	TRBV16	TRBJ1-6
CASSQDNMFNQETQYF	TRBV3-1	TRBJ2-5
CASSPTSGIYEQYF	TRBV19	TRBJ2-7
CASSQFPYGTGGDGYTF	TRBV4-1	TRBJ1-2
CASSLDSWSSYEQYF	TRBV7-9	TRBJ2-7
CSARDPLTGNPMNTEAFF	TRBV20-1	TRBJ1-1
CASSPPGQQYEQYF	TRBV5-1	TRBJ2-7
CSVLNRGISYNEQFF	TRBV29-1	TRBJ2-1
CSARDMRAGGTGELFF	TRBV20-1	TRBJ2-2
CASSLTPGPGADTQYF	TRBV5-1	TRBJ2-3
CASRNRSYAYEQYF	TRBV28	TRBJ2-7
CASSAQGSGNEQFF	TRBV5-1	TRBJ2-1
CASSFEAGTLHF	TRBV11-2	TRBJ1-6
CSAPGQGAPKAFF	TRBV20-1	TRBJ1-1
CSVEGLAGVYNEQFF	TRBV29-1	TRBJ2-1
CASSLAGEPAYNEQFF	TRBV5-1	TRBJ2-1
CASSSSMGNTIYF	TRBV12-3/TRBV12-4	TRBJ1-3
CASSPGKQGRIQYF	TRBV5-1	TRBJ2-4
CARALRLWGFEAFF	TRBV5-1	TRBJ1-1
CATESSGGGYEQYF	TRBV5-4	TRBJ2-7
CASSSRTDDNSPLHF	TRBV5-1	TRBJ1-6
CASSLLGVQGQETQYF	TRBV28	TRBJ2-5
CASSQAQFYEQYF	TRBV14	TRBJ2-7
CSASGGRRTSGANVLTF	TRBV20-1	TRBJ2-6
CASSLNRDQFF	TRBV5-1	TRBJ2-1
CASSWREQAKNIQYF	TRBV27	TRBJ2-4
CSASYEGAGNTIHF	TRBV20-1	TRBJ1-3
CASRVTGVTEQFF	TRBV2	TRBJ2-1
CASSEQTPDTQYF	TRBV2	TRBJ2-3
CASSPSGTGAYEQYF	TRBV12-3/TRBV12-4	TRBJ2-7
CSARDGARVLIGEQYF	TRBV20-1	TRBJ2-7
CASSRRDGSDTQYF	TRBV11-2	TRBJ2-3
CSARVLAGGSGEQYF	TRBV20-1	TRBJ2-7
CASSQEVRADKNIQYF	TRBV4-1	TRBJ2-4
CASSSTAPGWAVPPEQFF	TRBV11-2	TRBJ2-1